What follows are 2 T cell receptor beta chains derived from one specimen sequenced in a study of early T cells in non-severe SARS-CoV-2 infection. From the 5' RACE reads, TCRdb called clonotypes with MiXCR, one entry per CDR3 protein. The sample lists tens of thousands of distinct CDR3 sequences, roughly an eighth occurring once. Sequencing input: whole blood. Receptor source: an adult who was a healthcare worker with PCR-confirmed SARS-CoV-2 infection or an uninfected control (not recorded which).

The V call is TRBV6-1, the J call TRBJ1-1; unclear D gene. The length of the CDR3 is 13 residues. V dropped 7 bases and J dropped 1 base, with 10 bases sitting between them. Germline CDR1 reads MNHNS; CDR2 reads SASEGT. The CDR3 spells CASTDGPNTEAFF. In DNA, the CDR3 is TGTGCCAGCACAGACGGGCCGAACACTGAAGCTTTCTTT.

This clonotype was observed a handful of times. V and J are TRBV20-1 and TRBJ2-7; TRBD2 matches at 8 bases. There are 18 residues in the CDR3. The J segment lost 3 bases and the V segment lost 0 bases, leaving 16 bases of the junction unmatched. CDR1 DFQATT and CDR2 SNEGSKA come from the germline V gene (reference sequence). CDR3 sequence: CSARDNRGGTSGIYEQYF. In DNA, the CDR3 is TGCAGTGCTAGAGATAATCGAGGCGGCACTAGCGGAATCTACGAGCAGTACTTC.